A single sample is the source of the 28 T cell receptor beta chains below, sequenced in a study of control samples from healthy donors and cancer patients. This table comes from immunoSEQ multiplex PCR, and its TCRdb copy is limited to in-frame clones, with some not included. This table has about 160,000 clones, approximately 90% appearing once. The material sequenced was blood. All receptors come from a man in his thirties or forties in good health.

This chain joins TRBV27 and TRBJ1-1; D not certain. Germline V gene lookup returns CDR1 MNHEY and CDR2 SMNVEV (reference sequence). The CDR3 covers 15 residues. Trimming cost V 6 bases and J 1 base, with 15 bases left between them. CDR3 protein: CASRLKGRGNTEAFF. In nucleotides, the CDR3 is TGTGCCAGCAGGTTGAAGGGCAGAGGGAACACTGAAGCTTTCTTT.

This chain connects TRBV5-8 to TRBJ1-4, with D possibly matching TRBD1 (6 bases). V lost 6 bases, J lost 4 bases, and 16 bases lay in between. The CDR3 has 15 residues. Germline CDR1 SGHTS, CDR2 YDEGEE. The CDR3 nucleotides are TGTGCCAGCACCTCCGAGGGACACTTTAATGAAAAACTGTTTTTT. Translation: CASTSEGHFNEKLFF.

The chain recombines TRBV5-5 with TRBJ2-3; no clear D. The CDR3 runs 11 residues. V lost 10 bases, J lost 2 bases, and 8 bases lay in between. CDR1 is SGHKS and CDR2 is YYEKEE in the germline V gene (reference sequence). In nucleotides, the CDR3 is TGTGCCTGTGGTCCCACAGATACGCAGTATTTT. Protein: CACGPTDTQYF.

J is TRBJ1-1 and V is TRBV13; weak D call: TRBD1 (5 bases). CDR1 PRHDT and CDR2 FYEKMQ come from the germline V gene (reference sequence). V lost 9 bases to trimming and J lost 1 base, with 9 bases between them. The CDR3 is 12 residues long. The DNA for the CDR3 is TGTGCCAGTCGACAGACGAACACTGAAGCTTTCTTT. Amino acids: CASRQTNTEAFF.

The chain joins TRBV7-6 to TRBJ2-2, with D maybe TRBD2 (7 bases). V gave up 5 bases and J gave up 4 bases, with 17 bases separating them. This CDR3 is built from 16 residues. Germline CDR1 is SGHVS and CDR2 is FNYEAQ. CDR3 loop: CASSPRSGEGTGELFF. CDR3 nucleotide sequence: TGTGCCAGCAGCCCGAGGTCAGGGGAGGGCACCGGGGAGCTGTTTTTT. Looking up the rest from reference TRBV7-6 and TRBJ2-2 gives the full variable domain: GAGVSQSPRYKVTKRGQDVALRCDPISGHVSLYWYRQALGQGPEFLTYFNYEAQQDKSGLPNDRFSAERPEGSISTLTIQRTEQRDSAMYRCASSPRSGEGTGELFFGEGSRLTVL.

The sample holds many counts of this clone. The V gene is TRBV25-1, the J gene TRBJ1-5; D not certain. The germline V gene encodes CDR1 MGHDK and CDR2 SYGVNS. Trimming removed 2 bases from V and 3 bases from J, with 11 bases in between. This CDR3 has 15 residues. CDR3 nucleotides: TGTGCCAGCAGTGAAGAGCAGACTGACAATCAGCCCCAGCATTTT. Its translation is CASSEEQTDNQPQHF. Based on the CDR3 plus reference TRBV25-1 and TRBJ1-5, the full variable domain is EADIYQTPRYLVIGTGKKITLECSQTMGHDKMYWYQQDPGMELHLIHYSYGVNSTEKGDLSSESTVSRIRTEHFPLTLESARPSHTSQYLCASSEEQTDNQPQHFGDGTRLSIL.

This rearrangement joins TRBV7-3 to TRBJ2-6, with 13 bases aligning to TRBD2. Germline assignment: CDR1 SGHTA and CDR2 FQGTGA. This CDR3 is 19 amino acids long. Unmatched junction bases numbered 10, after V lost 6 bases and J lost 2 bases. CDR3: CASRGPPGLAGPGANVLTF. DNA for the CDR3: TGTGCCAGCAGGGGGCCCCCGGGACTAGCGGGGCCTGGGGCCAACGTCCTGACTTTC. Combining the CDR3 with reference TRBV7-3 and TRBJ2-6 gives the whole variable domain GAGVSQTPSNKVTEKGKYVELRCDPISGHTALYWYRQSLGQGPEFLIYFQGTGAADDSGLPNDRFFAVRPEGSVSTLKIQRTERGDSAVYLCASRGPPGLAGPGANVLTFGAGSRLTVL.

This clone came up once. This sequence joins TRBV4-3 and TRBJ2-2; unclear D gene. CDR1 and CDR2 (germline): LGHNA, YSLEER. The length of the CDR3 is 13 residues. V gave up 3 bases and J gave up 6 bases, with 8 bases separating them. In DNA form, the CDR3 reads TGCGCCAGCAGCCACCGGGCGGCCGGGGAGCTGTTTTTT. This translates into CASSHRAAGELFF.

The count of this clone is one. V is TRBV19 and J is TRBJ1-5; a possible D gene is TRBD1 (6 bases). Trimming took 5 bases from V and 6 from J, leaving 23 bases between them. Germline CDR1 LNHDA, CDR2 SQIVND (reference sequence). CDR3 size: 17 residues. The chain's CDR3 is CASSFHRARELGQPQHF. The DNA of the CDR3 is TGTGCCAGTAGTTTTCACAGGGCAAGAGAGCTAGGTCAGCCCCAGCATTTT. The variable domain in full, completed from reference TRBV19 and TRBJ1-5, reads DGGITQSPKYLFRKEGQNVTLSCEQNLNHDAMYWYRQDPGQGLRLIYYSQIVNDFQKGDIAEGYSVSREKKESFPLTVTSAQKNPTAFYLCASSFHRARELGQPQHFGDGTRLSIL.

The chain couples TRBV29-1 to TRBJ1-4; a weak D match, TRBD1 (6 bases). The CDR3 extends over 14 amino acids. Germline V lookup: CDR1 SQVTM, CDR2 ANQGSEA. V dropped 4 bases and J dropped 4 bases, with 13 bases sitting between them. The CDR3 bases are TGCAGCGTTGCCCAAGGACAGCTTAATGAAAAACTGTTTTTT. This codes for CSVAQGQLNEKLFF.

For the CDR3, the DNA is TGTGCCAGCAGTTCCCCGGGACAGGGACATGAAAAACTGTTTTTT. It yields the protein CASSSPGQGHEKLFF. The rearrangement joins TRBV28 to TRBJ1-4; 9 positions agree with TRBD1. The CDR3 is made up of 15 amino acids. With 4 bases clipped from V and 6 bases from J, the junction kept 6 bases outside the gene matches. The germline CDR1 and CDR2 sequences are MDHEN and SYDVKM.

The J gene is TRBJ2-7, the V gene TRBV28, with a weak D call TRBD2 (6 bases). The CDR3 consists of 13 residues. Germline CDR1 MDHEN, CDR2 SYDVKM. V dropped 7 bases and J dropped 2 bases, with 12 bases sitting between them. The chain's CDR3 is CASTPGTPYEQYF. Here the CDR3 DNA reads TGTGCCAGCACTCCCGGGACTCCCTACGAGCAGTACTTC.

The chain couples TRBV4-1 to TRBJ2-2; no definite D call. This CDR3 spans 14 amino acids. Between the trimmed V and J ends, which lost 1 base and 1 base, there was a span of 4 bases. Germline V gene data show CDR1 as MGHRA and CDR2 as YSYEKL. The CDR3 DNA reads TGCGCCAGCAGCCAAGCGGGGAACACCGGGGAGCTGTTTTTT. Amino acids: CASSQAGNTGELFF.

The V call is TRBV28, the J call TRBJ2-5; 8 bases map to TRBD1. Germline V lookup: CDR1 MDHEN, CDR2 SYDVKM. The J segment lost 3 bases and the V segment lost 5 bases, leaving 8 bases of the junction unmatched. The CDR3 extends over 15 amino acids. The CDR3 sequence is CASSPRGTGKETQYF. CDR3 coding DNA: TGTGCCAGCAGTCCCCGAGGGACAGGAAAAGAGACCCAGTACTTC.

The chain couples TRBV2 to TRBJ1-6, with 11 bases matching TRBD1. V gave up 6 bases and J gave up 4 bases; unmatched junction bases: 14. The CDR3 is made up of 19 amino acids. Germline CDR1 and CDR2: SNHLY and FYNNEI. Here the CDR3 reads CASRRLRTGGNQYNSPLHF. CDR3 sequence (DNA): TGTGCCAGCAGAAGACTTAGGACAGGGGGCAATCAGTATAATTCACCCCTCCACTTT.

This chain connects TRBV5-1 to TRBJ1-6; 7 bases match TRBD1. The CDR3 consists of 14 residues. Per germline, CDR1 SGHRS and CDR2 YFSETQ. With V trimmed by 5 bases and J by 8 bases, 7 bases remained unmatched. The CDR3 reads CASSPGTVYSPLHF. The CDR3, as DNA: TGCGCCAGCAGTCCCGGGACAGTCTATTCACCCCTCCACTTT. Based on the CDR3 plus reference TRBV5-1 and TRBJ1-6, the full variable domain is KAGVTQTPRYLIKTRGQQVTLSCSPISGHRSVSWYQQTPGQGLQFLFEYFSETQRNKGNFPGRFSGRQFSNSRSEMNVSTLELGDSALYLCASSPGTVYSPLHFGNGTRLTVT.

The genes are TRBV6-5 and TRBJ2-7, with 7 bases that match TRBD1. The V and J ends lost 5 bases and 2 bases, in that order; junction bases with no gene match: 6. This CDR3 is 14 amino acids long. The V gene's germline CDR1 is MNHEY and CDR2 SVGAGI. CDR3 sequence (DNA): TGTGCCAGCAGTCCCCGACAGGGTACCTACGAGCAGTACTTC. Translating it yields CASSPRQGTYEQYF.

The CDR3 region is CASSPGPSGGNTGELFF. The CDR3, as DNA: TGTGCCAGCAGCCCCGGCCCTAGCGGAGGAAACACCGGGGAGCTGTTTTTT. V is TRBV3-1 (or the pseudogene TRBV3-2) and J is TRBJ2-2; 7 bases are a match to TRBD2. The CDR3 loop spans 17 amino acids. V shed 4 bases and J 2 bases; nucleotides not matched to a gene: 10. Germline-derived CDR1 and CDR2 are LGHDT and YNNKEL (reference sequence).

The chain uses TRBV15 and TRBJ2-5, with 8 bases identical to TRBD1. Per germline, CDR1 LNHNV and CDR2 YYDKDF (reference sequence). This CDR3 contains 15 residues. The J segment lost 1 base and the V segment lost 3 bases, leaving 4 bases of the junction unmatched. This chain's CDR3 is CATSSYTGGQETQYF. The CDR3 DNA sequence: TGTGCCACCAGCAGCTACACAGGGGGCCAAGAGACCCAGTACTTC.

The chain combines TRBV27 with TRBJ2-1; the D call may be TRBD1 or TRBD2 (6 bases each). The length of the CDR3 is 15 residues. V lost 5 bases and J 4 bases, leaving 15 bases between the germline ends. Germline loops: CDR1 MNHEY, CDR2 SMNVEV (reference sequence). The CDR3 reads CASSQGGLQYNEQFF. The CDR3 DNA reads TGTGCCAGCAGTCAAGGGGGACTTCAATACAATGAGCAGTTCTTC.

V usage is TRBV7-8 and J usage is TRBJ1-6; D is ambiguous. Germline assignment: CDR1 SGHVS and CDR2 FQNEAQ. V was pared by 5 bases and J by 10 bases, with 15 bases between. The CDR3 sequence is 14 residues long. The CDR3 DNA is TGTGCCAGCAGCCACAAGGGAGGGTACTCACCCCTCCACTTT. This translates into CASSHKGGYSPLHF. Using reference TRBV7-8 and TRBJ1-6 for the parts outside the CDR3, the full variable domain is GAGVSQSPRYKVAKRGQDVALRCDPISGHVSLFWYQQALGQGPEFLTYFQNEAQLDKSGLPSDRFFAERPEGSVSTLKIQRTQQEDSAVYLCASSHKGGYSPLHFGNGTRLTVT.

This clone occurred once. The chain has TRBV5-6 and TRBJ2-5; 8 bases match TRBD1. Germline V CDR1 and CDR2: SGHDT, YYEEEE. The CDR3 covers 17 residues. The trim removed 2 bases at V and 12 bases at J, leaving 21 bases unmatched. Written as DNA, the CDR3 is TGTGCCAGCAGCTTATTGGTAGGAGGACAGGGCTATAGGGTAGAGTACTTC. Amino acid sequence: CASSLLVGGQGYRVEYF.

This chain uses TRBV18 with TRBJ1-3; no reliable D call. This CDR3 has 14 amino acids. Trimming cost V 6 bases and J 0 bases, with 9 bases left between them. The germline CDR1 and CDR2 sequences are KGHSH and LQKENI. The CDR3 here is CASSTPNSGNTIYF. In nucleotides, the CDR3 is TGTGCCAGCTCTACCCCCAACTCTGGAAACACCATATATTTT.

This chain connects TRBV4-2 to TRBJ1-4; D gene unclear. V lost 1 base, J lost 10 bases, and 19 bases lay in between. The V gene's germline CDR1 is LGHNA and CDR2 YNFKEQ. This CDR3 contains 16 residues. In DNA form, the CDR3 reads TGTGCCAGCAGCCAAGGCATCAGTGGGGAGGTTGGAAAACTGTTTTTT. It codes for CASSQGISGEVGKLFF.

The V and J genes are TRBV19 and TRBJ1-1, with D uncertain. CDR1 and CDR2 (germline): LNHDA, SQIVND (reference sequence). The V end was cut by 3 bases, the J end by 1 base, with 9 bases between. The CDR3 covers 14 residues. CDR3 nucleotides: TGTGCCAGTAGTATCTACAGTGGGAACACTGAAGCTTTCTTT. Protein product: CASSIYSGNTEAFF. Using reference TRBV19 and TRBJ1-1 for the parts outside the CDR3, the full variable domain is DGGITQSPKYLFRKEGQNVTLSCEQNLNHDAMYWYRQDPGQGLRLIYYSQIVNDFQKGDIAEGYSVSREKKESFPLTVTSAQKNPTAFYLCASSIYSGNTEAFFGQGTRLTVV.

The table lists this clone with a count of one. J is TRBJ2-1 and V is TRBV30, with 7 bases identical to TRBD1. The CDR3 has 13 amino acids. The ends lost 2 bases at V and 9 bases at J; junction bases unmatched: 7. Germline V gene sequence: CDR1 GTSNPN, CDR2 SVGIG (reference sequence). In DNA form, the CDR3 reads TGTGCCTGGAGTACTAGGGGGCCGAGTGAGCAGTTCTTC. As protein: CAWSTRGPSEQFF.

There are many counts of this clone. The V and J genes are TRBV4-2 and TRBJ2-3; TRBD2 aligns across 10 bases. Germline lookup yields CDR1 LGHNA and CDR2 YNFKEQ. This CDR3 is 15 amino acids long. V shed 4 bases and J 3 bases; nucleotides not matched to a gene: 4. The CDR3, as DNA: TGTGCCAGCAGCCCCACTAGCGGGGTAACAGATACGCAGTATTTT. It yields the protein CASSPTSGVTDTQYF.

The DNA of the CDR3 is TGTGCCAGCAGCTCCCGACCGGGACAGGGATCCTACGAGCAGTACTTC. Translated: CASSSRPGQGSYEQYF. The gene calls are TRBV7-6 and TRBJ2-7; TRBD1 matches at 9 bases. CDR1 and CDR2 (germline): SGHVS, FNYEAQ. The CDR3 is 16 residues long. The V and J ends lost 4 bases and 1 base, in that order; junction bases with no gene match: 8.